This record looks at one TCR beta chain sequence and its context. Clones were sequenced by immunoSEQ multiplex PCR, and TCRdb holds only the in-frame ones, with some missing. The sample comprises over 250,000 clones, around 87% of which are singletons, and around 2.5% rests with the top ten. The record originates from a study of blood T cell repertoires in COVID-19. CDR3 length: 14 residues. V was shortened by 4 bases and J by 4 bases, with 13 bases between the two germline ends. CDR1 and CDR2 (germline): LGHDT, YNNKEL (reference sequence). The chain joins TRBV3-1 (or the pseudogene TRBV3-2) to TRBJ1-2; tentative D call: TRBD1 (6 bases). The TCR sequence derives from a woman in her 50s with acute or convalescent COVID-19. Sequencing was done on a sample of peripheral blood. The CDR3 is CASSPPRTVYGYTF. CDR3 nucleotides: TGTGCCAGCAGCCCCCCCAGGACAGTCTATGGCTACACCTTC.